Reported below is one T cell receptor beta chain. As yet, its antigen is unknown. These data are taken from a study of T cells in Graves' hyperthyroidism and ophthalmopathy. Overall study results and limits: Expanded thyroid clonotypes (above 0.001) were mostly also found in blood. The model predicted ophthalmopathy a median around six months before onset.

Together with thyroid ultrasound, orbital computed tomography, serum thyroxine and TRAb, clinical symptoms were used for diagnoses. This CDR3 region has 14 residues. The junction had 4 bases not matched to a gene; V was cut back by 5 bases and J by 5 bases. Germline V lookup: CDR1 ENHRY, CDR2 SYGVKD. RNA transcripts were the template for amplifying TCR beta CDR3 regions. Carried out on the TCR CDR3, a first-round RT-PCR used the HTBI primer set. From the multiplex PCR reads, TCRdb called clonotypes with MiXCR, one entry per CDR3 protein. The sample has about 270,000 distinct CDR3 sequences, roughly 20% seen once.

V is TRBV10-3 and J is TRBJ2-1; 9 bases are shared with TRBD2. This receptor was taken from a man aged 25 to 40 with Graves' ophthalmopathy. The sequenced sample consisted of blood. The CDR3 DNA reads as TGTGCCATCAGTTTAGCGGGAGCCGACAATGAGCAGTTCTTC. It translates to CAISLAGADNEQFF.